Sequencing of this T cell receptor (beta chain) was carried out in a study of T cell responses to AZD1222 COVID-19 vaccine. Produced via immunoSEQ multiplex PCR; TCRdb's table is partial and in-frame only. The sample includes approximately 100,000 clones, nearly 90% of them seen just once. The V gene's germline CDR1 is MNHEY and CDR2 SVGAGI. CDR3 size: 14 residues. V trimming: 4 bases; J trimming: 1 base; junction bases outside the gene matches: 3. The source material was peripheral blood, sampled 28 days after the second AZD1222 dose. The chain uses TRBV6-5 and TRBJ1-1, with TRBD1 matching 7 bases. This clonotype was sampled from an adult who received the AZD1222 COVID-19 vaccine. In nucleotides, the CDR3 is TGTGCCAGCAGTTCTCGGACAGGGAACACTGAAGCTTTCTTT. Its protein product is CASSSRTGNTEAFF.